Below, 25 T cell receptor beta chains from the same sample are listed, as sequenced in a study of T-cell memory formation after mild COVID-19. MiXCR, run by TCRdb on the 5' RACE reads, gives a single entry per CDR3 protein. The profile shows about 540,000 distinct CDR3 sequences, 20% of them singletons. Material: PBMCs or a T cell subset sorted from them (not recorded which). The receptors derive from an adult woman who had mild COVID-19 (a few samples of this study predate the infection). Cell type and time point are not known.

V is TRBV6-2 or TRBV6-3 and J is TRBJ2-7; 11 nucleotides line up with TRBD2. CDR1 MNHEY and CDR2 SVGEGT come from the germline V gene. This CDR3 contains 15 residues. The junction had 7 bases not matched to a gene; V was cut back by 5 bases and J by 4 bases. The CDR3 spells CASSNPGLAVYEQYF. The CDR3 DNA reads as TGTGCCAGCAGTAATCCGGGACTAGCGGTATACGAGCAGTACTTC.

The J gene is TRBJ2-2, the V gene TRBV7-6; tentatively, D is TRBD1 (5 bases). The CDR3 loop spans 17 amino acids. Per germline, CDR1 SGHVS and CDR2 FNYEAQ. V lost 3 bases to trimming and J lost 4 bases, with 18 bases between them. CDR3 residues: CASSFGFRDRVTGELFF. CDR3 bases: TGTGCCAGCAGCTTCGGATTTCGCGACAGAGTCACCGGGGAGCTGTTTTTT.

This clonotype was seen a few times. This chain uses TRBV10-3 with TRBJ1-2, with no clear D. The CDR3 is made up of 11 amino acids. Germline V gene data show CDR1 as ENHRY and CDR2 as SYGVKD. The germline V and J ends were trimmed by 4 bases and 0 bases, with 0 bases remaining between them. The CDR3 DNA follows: TGTGCCATCAGTGCTAACTATGGCTACACCTTC. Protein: CAISANYGYTF.

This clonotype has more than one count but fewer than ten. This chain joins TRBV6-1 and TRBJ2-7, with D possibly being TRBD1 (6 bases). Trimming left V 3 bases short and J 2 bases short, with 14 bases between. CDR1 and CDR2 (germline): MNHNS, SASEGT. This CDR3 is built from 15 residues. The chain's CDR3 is CASSEKATGAYEQYF. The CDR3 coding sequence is TGTGCCAGCAGTGAGAAGGCGACAGGCGCCTACGAGCAGTACTTC.

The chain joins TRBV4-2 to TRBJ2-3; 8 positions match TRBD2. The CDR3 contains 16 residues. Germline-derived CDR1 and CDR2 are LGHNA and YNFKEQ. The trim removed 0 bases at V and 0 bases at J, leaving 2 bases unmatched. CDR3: CASSQDPGGSTDTQYF. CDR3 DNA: TGTGCCAGCAGCCAAGATCCGGGGGGGAGCACAGATACGCAGTATTTT.

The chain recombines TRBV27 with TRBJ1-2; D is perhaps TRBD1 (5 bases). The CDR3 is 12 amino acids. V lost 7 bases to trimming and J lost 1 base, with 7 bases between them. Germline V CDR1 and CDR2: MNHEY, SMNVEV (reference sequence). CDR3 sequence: CASKRGNYGYTF. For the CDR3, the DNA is TGTGCCAGCAAGAGGGGTAACTATGGCTACACCTTC.

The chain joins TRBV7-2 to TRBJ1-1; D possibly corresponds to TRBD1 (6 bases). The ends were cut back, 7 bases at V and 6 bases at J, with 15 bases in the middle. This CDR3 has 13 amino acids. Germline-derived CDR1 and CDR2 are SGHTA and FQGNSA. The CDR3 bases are TGTGCCAGCACCCTAGGGGGGTACGCTGAAGCTTTCTTT. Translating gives CASTLGGYAEAFF.

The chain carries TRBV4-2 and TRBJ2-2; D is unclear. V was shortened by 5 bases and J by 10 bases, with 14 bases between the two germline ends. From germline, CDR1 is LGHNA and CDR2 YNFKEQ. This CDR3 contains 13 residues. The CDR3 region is CASSASYGAELFF. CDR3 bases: TGTGCCAGCAGCGCGTCTTATGGCGCGGAGCTGTTTTTT.

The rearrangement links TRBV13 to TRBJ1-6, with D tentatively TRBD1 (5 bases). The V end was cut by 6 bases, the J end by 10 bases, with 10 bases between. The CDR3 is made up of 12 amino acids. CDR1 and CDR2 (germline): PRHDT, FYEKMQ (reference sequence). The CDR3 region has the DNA TGTGCCAGCAGGAAGGGGACCTCACCCCTCCACTTT. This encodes CASRKGTSPLHF.

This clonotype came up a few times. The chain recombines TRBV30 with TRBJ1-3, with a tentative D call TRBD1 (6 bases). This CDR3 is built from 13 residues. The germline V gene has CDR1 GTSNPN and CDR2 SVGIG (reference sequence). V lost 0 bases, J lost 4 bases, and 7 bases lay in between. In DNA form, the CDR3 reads TGTGCCTGGAGTGTCGACAGGGGAAACACCATATATTTT. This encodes CAWSVDRGNTIYF.

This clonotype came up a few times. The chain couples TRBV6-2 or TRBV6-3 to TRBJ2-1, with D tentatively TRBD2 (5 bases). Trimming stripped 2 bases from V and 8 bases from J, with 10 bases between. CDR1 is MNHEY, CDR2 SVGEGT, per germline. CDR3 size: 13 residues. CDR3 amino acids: CASSYLAGHEQFF. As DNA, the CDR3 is TGTGCCAGCAGTTACCTGGCGGGCCATGAGCAGTTCTTC.

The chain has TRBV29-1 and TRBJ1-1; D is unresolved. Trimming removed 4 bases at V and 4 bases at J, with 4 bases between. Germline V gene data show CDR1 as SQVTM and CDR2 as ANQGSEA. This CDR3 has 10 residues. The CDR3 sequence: CSVVGTEAFF. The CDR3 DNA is TGCAGCGTTGTTGGCACTGAAGCTTTCTTT. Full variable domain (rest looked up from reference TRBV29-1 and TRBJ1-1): SAVISQKPSRDICQRGTSLTIQCQVDSQVTMMFWYRQQPGQSLTLIATANQGSEATYESGFVIDKFPISRPNLTFSTLTVSNMSPEDSSIYLCSVVGTEAFFGQGTRLTVV.

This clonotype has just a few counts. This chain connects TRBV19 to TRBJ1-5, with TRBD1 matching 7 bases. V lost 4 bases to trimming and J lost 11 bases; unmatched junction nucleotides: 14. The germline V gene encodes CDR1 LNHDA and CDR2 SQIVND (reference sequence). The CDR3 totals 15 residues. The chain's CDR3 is CASSRGLSDRRTQHF. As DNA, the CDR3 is TGTGCCAGTAGTAGGGGCCTCTCGGACAGGCGGACCCAGCATTTT.

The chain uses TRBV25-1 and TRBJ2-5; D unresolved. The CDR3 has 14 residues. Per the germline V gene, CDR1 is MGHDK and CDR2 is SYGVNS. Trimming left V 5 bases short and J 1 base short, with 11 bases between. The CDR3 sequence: CASSLDWIQETQYF. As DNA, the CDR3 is TGTGCCAGCAGTTTAGACTGGATCCAAGAGACCCAGTACTTC.

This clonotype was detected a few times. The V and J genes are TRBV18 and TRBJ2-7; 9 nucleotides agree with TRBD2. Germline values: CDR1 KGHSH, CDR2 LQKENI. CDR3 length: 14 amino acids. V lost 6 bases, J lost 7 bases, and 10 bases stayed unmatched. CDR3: CASSTVLAGIEQYF. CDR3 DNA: TGTGCCAGCTCCACGGTCCTAGCGGGAATTGAGCAGTACTTC.

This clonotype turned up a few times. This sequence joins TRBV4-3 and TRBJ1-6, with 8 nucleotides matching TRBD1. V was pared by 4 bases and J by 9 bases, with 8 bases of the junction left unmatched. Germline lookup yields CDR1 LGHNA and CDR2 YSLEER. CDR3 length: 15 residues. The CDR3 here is CASSRSDRDSSPLHF. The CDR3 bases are TGCGCCAGCAGCCGGTCGGACAGGGATAGTTCACCCCTCCACTTT.

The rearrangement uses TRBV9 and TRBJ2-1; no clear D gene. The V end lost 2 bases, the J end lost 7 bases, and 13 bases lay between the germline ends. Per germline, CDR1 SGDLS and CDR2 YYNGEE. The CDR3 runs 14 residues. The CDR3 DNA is TGTGCCAGCAGCGTTGGCCCGGACCAGAATGAGCAGTTCTTC. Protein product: CASSVGPDQNEQFF.

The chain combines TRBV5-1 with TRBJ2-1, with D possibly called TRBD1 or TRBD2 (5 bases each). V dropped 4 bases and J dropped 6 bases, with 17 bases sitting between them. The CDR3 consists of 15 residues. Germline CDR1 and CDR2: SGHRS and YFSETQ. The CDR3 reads CASSPGWGERNEQFF. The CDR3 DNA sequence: TGCGCCAGCAGCCCGGGATGGGGCGAACGCAATGAGCAGTTCTTC.

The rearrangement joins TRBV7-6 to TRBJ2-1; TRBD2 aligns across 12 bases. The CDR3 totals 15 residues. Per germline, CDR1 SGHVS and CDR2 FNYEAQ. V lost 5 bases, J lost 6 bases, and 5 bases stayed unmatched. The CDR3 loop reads CASSPTSGSPNEQFF. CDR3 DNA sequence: TGTGCCAGCAGCCCGACTAGCGGGAGTCCCAATGAGCAGTTCTTC. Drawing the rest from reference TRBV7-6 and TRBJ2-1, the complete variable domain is GAGVSQSPRYKVTKRGQDVALRCDPISGHVSLYWYRQALGQGPEFLTYFNYEAQQDKSGLPNDRFSAERPEGSISTLTIQRTEQRDSAMYRCASSPTSGSPNEQFFGPGTRLTVL.

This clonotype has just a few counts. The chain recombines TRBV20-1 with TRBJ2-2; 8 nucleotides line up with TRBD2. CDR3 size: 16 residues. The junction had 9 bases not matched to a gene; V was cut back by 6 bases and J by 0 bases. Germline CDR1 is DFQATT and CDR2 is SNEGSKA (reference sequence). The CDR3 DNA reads TGCAGTGCAGCCCCTGCGGGGGGCGCGAACACCGGGGAGCTGTTTTTT. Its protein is CSAAPAGGANTGELFF.

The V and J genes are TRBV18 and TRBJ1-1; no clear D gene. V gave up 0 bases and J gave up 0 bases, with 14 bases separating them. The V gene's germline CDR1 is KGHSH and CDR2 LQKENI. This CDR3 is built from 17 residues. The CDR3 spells CASSPPLTRAMNTEAFF. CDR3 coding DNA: TGTGCCAGCTCACCACCCCTAACGAGGGCGATGAACACTGAAGCTTTCTTT.

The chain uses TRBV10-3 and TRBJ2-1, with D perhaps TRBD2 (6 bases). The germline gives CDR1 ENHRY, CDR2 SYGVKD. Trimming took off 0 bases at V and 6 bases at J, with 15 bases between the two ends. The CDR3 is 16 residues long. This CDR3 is CAISESSGRVGNEQFF. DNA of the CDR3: TGTGCCATCAGTGAGTCGAGCGGGCGGGTTGGCAATGAGCAGTTCTTC.

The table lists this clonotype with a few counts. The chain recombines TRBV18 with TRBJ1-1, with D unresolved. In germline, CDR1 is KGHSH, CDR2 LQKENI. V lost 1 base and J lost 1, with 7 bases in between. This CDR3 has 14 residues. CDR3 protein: CASSPQYGNTEAFF. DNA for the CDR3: TGTGCCAGCTCACCACAGTACGGGAACACTGAAGCTTTCTTT.

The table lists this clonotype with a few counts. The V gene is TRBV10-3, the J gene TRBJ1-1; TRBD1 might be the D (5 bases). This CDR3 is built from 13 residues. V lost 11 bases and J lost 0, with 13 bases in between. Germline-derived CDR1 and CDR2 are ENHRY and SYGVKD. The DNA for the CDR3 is TGTGCCTCCCAGGGAGTTTTGAACACTGAAGCTTTCTTT. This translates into CASQGVLNTEAFF.

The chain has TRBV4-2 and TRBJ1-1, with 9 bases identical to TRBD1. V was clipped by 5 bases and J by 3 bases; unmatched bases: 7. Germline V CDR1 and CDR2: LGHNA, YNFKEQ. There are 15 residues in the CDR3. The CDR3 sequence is CASSGRQGVYTEAFF. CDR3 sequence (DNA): TGTGCCAGCAGCGGACGACAGGGGGTATACACTGAAGCTTTCTTT.